The TCR beta chain described here comes from a study of T cells in Graves' hyperthyroidism and ophthalmopathy (dated by TCRdb to between 2018 and 2021). General notes on the study: Peripheral blood samples were taken at initial diagnosis, before any treatment was given. To identify TCR V-J signatures that set the groups apart, the researchers used a discovery cohort of 90 to 100 patients, made up of some 41 with Graves' ophthalmopathy and some 56 with stable Graves' hyperthyroidism. After sampling, hyperthyroidism patients received methimazole starting at 30 mg daily, and ophthalmopathy patients received high-dose intravenous methylprednisolone. The study also compared thyroid tissue and blood T-cell repertoires from roughly six Graves' hyperthyroidism patients. Prospective prediction of ophthalmopathy was tested in an independent validation cohort of 18 to 20 hyperthyroidism patients and roughly 16 patients who later progressed to ophthalmopathy. The paper describes TCR Vbeta CDR3 sequencing of 130 to 150 peripheral blood samples, made up of roughly 40 ophthalmopathy patients, around 73 hyperthyroidism patients and 17 progressor patients. The 100 or so discovery patients were divided at random into training and test sets in a 7:3 ratio. Paper-wide results and their limitations: Sample size was not statistically predetermined, and investigators were not blinded to group allocation. A 13 V-J signature model separated ophthalmopathy from stable hyperthyroidism, with approximately 86% sensitivity and 81.08% specificity in cross-validation and 80%/75% in testing. Blood samples also contained most of the expanded thyroid clonotypes (frequency above 0.001), which suggests that blood repertoires may reflect thyroid immune responses. In validation, the model predicted progression to ophthalmopathy with roughly 66% sensitivity and 72% to 85% specificity, a median of 6.5 months before onset.

The TCR beta CDR3 regions were amplified from the RNA transcripts. The TCR CDR3 was subjected to a first round of RT-PCR using the HTBI primer set and the Qiagen OneStep RT-PCR kit. Libraries were constructed in a second round of multiplex PCR, after which size selection and purification were performed. Paired-end sequencing of the libraries was performed with 100 bp reads on an Illumina HiSeq2000. Under the source paper's analysis protocol: Raw data were processed with SOAPnuke, discarding reads with adapters, uncalled bases, mean Phred below 15, or no exact constant-primer or identifier match. High-quality paired reads were merged using COPE v1.2.5, and each unique nucleotide sequence was defined as a clonotype. MiTCR v1.1 was used to align the clonotypes against IMGT TRBV, TRBD and TRBJ reference segments. The analysis was restricted to V-J combinations with a frequency above 0.0001, which together covered about 99% of the repertoires. A TCS score was defined as the ratio between F50 (clonal expansion) and ExV (chaos), using BLOSUM62-based TCRdist between CDR3 peptides within each V-J. Welch's t-statistics and random forest reduced just over 500 V-J features to around 14, which were used in a naive Bayes classifier (R e1071). TCRdb reanalyzed the raw reads on its own, using fastp at Q25 for trimming and MiXCR for clone calling, and kept in-frame beta chains. Duplicate CDR3 protein sequences are folded into a single record with the most common DNA and genes. In this record, the V and J calls reflect TCRdb's handling and not the investigators' own analysis. The sample table lists 450,000 to 650,000 distinct CDR3 sequences, more than 20% of them with a count of one. The ten most abundant clones make up about 25% of the sample.

A patient counted as having stable Graves' hyperthyroidism if no progression to ophthalmopathy occurred over 18 months of follow-up. Hyperthyroidism patients were newly diagnosed, had a disease duration of under 2 months, and were aged 18 to 65 years. The study excluded patients with uncontrolled infections, other autoimmune diseases, pregnancy or lactation. Diagnoses relied on clinical symptoms, serum thyroxine and TRAb, thyroid ultrasound and orbital computed tomography. PBMCs were isolated from about 9.1 ml of fresh peripheral blood by Ficoll-Paque density gradient centrifugation. Total RNA was extracted using Trizol reagent, and RNA quality was assessed on an Agilent 2100 Bioanalyzer. Many counts were recorded for this clonotype. This clone's antigen is unknown. No base qualities exist here, and no much larger clone lies one base off it. V and J lose 0 bases and 5 bases, and a span of 10 bases separates them. The germline V gene (reference sequence) provides CDR1 DFQATT and CDR2 SNEGSKA. From its cysteine to its phenylalanine, the CDR3 spans 13 amino acids. Of all the DNA, just the CDR3 is kept, 39 bases in frame from base 1.

This sequence uses TRBV20-1 and TRBJ2-5; no D gene is confidently identified. The source of this sequence is a man between 18 and 29 years old with Graves' hyperthyroidism. Specimen: blood. CDR3 protein: CSAREVLMETQYF. The DNA reads as follows: TGCAGTGCTAGAGAGGTCCTGATGGAGACCCAGTACTTC.